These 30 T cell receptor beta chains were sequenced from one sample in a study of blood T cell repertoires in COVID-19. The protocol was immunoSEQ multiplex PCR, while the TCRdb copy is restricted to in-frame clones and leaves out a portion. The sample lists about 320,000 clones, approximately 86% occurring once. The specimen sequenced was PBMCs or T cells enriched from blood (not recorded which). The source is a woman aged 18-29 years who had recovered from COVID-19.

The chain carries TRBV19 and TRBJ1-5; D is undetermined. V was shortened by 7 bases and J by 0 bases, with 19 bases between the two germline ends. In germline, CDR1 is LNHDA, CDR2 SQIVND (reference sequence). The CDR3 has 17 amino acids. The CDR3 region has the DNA TGTGCCAGTACCTCCTCGCGGCGGCAGATTAGCAATCAGCCCCAGCATTTT. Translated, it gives CASTSSRRQISNQPQHF.

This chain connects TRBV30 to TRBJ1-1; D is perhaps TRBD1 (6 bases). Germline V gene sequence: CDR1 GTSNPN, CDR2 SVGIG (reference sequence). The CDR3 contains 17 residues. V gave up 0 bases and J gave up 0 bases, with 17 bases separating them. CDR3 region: CAWSVNFLRTVNTEAFF. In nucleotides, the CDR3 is TGTGCCTGGAGTGTAAACTTTTTGAGGACAGTGAACACTGAAGCTTTCTTT.

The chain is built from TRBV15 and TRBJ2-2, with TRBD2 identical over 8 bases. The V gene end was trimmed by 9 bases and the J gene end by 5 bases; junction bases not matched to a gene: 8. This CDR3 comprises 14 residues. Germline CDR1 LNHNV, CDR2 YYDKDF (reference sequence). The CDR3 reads CATRAGAVTGELFF. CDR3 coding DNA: TGTGCCACTCGAGCGGGGGCTGTTACCGGGGAGCTGTTTTTT.

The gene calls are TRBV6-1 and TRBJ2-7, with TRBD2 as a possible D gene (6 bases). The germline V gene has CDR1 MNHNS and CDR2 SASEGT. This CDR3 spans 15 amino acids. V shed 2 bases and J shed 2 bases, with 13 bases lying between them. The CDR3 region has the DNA TGTGCCAGCAGTGAACTGGAGGGCCAACCCTACGAGCAGTACTTC. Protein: CASSELEGQPYEQYF.

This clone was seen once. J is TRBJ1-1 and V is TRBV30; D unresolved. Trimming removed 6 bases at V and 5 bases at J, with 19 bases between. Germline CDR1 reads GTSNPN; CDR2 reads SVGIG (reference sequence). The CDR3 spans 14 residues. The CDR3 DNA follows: TGTGCCTGCCCCCCCGGCGCGGGTGGGACTGAAGCTTTCTTT. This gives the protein CACPPGAGGTEAFF.

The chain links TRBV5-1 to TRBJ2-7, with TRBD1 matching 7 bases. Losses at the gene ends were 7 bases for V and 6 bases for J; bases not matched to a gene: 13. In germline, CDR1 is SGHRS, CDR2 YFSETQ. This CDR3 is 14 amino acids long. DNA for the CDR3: TGCGCCAGCCGCCTAGGGCAGGGGGTAGCCGAGCAGTACTTC. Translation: CASRLGQGVAEQYF.

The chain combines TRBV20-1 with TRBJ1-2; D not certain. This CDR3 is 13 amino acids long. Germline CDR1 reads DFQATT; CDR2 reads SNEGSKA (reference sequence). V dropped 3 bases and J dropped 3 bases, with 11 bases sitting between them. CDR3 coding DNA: TGCAGTGCTAGTGGCGAGTCTCACTATGGCTACACCTTC. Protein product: CSASGESHYGYTF.

CDR3 sequence (DNA): TGTGCCAGCAGCCCAACGGGCCGCGGGAGGGTATACGAGCAGTACTTC. This gives the protein CASSPTGRGRVYEQYF. The chain employs TRBV7-2 and TRBJ2-7; 9 nucleotides agree with TRBD2. The CDR3 consists of 16 residues. Germline V gene data show CDR1 as SGHTA and CDR2 as FQGNSA. With V trimmed by 5 bases and J by 4 bases, 12 bases remained unmatched.

CDR3: CASSPWVRSSSSTDTQYF. For the CDR3, the DNA is TGTGCCAGCAGCCCGTGGGTCAGGTCCTCTTCTAGCACAGATACGCAGTATTTT. V usage is TRBV5-6 and J usage is TRBJ2-3; no definite D call. Looked up from germline, CDR1 is SGHDT and CDR2 is YYEEEE. This CDR3 comprises 18 residues. The V gene lost 4 bases and the J gene lost 0 bases, with 21 bases spanning the gap.

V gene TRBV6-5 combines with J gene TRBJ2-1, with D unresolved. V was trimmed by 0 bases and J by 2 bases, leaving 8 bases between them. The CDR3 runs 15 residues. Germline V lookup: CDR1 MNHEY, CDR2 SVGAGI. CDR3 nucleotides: TGTGCCAGCAGTTACTCGTATTCCCCCTACAATGAGCAGTTCTTC. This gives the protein CASSYSYSPYNEQFF.

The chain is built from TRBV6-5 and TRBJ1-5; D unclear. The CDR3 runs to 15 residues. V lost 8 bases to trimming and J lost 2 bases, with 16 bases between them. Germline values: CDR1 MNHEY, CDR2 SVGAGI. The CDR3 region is CASGRGVRGNQPQHF. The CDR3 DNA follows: TGTGCCAGCGGAAGAGGCGTTCGAGGCAATCAGCCCCAGCATTTT.

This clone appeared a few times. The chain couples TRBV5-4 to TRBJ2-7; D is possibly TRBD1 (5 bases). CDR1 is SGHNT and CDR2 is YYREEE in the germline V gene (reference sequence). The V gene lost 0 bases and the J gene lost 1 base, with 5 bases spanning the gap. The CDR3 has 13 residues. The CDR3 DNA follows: TGTGCCAGCAGCTTGGCAGGGTCCTACGAGCAGTACTTC. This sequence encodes CASSLAGSYEQYF.

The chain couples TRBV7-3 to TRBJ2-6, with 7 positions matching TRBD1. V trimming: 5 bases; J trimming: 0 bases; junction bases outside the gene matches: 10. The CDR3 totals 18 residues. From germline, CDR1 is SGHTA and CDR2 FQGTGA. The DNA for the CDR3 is TGTGCCAGCAGCCCCCGACAGGGCCCTCTCTCTGGGGCCAACGTCCTGACTTTC. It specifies CASSPRQGPLSGANVLTF.

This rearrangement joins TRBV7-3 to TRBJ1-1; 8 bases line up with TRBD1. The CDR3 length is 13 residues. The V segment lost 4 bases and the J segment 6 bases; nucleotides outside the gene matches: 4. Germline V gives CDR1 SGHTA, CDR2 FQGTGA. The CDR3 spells CASSSDRVAEAFF. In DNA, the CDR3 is TGTGCCAGCAGCTCGGACAGGGTTGCTGAAGCTTTCTTT.

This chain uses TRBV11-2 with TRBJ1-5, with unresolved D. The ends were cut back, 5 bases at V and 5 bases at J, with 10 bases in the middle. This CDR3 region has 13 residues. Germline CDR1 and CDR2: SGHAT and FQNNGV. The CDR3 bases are TGTGCCAGCAGCCTGGGCGTCGATCAGCCCCAGCATTTT. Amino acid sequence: CASSLGVDQPQHF. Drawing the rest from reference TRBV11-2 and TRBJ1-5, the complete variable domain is EAGVAQSPRYKIIEKRQSVAFWCNPISGHATLYWYQQILGQGPKLLIQFQNNGVVDDSQLPKDRFSAERLKGVDSTLKIQPAKLEDSAVYLCASSLGVDQPQHFGDGTRLSIL.

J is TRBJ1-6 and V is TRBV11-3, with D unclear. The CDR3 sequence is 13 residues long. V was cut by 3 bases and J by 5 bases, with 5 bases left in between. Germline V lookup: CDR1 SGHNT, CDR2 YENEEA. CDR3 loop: CASSFRNNSPLHF. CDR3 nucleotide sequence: TGTGCCAGCAGCTTCAGGAATAATTCACCCCTCCACTTT.

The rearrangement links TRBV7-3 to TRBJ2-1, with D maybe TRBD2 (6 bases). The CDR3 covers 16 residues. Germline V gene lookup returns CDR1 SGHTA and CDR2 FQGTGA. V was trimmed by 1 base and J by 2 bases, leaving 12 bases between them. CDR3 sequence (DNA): TGTGCCAGCAGCTTAATTCCGGGGGACGCCTACAATGAGCAGTTCTTC. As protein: CASSLIPGDAYNEQFF. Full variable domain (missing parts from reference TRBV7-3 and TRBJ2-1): GAGVSQTPSNKVTEKGKYVELRCDPISGHTALYWYRQSLGQGPEFLIYFQGTGAADDSGLPNDRFFAVRPEGSVSTLKIQRTERGDSAVYLCASSLIPGDAYNEQFFGPGTRLTVL.

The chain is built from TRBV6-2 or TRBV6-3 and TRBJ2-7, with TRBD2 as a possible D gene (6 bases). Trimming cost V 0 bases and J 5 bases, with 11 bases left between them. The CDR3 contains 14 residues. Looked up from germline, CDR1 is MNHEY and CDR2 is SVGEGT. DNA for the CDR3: TGTGCCAGCAGTTACTCGGAGGGTTCGAACGAGCAGTACTTC. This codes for CASSYSEGSNEQYF.

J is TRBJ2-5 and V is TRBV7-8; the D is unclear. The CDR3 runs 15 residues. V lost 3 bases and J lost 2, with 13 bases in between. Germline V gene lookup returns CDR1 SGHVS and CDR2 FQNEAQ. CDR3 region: CASSFRGRFQETQYF. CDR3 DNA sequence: TGTGCCAGCAGCTTTCGAGGCCGGTTTCAAGAGACCCAGTACTTC. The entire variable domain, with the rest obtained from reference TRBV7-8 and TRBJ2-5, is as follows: GAGVSQSPRYKVAKRGQDVALRCDPISGHVSLFWYQQALGQGPEFLTYFQNEAQLDKSGLPSDRFFAERPEGSVSTLKIQRTQQEDSAVYLCASSFRGRFQETQYFGPGTRLLVL.

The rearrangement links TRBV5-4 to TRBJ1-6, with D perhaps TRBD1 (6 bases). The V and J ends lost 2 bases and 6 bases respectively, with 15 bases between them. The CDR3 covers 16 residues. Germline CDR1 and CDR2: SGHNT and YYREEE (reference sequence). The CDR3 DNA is TGTGCCAGCAGCTTTCAAGGGGGTTATGTTAATTCACCCCTCCACTTT. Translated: CASSFQGGYVNSPLHF.

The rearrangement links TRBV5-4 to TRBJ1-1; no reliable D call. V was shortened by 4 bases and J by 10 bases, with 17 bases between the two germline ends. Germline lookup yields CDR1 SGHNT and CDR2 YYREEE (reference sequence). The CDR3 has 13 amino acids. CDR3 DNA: TGTGCCAGCAGCCCCGATCCACCACGCGGAGCTTTCTTT. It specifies CASSPDPPRGAFF.

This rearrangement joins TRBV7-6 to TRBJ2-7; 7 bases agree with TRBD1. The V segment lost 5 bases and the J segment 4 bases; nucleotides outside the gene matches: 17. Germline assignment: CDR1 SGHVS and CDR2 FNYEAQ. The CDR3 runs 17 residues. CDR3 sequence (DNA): TGTGCCAGCAGCCCCCTCGTGGACAGGCTGAAACATTACGAGCAGTACTTC. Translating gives CASSPLVDRLKHYEQYF.

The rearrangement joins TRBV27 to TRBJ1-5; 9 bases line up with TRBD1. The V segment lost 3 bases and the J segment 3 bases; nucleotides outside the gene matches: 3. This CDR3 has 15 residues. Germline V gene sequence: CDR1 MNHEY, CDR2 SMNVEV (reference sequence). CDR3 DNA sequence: TGTGCCAGCAGTTTGGGACAGGGTTCCAATCAGCCCCAGCATTTT. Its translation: CASSLGQGSNQPQHF.

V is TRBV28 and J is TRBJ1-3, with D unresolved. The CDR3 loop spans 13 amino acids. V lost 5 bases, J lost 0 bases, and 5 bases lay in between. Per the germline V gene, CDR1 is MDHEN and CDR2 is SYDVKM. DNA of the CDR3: TGTGCCAGCAGTCGCGGCTCTGGAAACACCATATATTTT. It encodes CASSRGSGNTIYF.

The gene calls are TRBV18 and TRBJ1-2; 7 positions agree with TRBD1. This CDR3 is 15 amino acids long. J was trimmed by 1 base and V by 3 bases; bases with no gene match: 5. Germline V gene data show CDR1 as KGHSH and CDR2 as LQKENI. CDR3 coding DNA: TGTGCCAGCTCACCGTCGACAGGGCATAACTATGGCTACACCTTC. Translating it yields CASSPSTGHNYGYTF.

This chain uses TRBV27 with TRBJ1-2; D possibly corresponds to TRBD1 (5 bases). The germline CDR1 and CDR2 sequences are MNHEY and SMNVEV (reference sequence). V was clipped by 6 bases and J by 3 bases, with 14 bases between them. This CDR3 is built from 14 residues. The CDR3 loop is CASSPGGADYGYTF. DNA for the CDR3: TGTGCCAGCAGCCCAGGCGGGGCAGACTATGGCTACACCTTC.

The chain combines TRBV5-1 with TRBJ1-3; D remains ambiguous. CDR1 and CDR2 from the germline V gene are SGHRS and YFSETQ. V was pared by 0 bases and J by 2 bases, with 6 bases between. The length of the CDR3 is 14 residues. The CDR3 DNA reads TGCGCCAGCAGCTTGGGAGGAGCTGGAAACACCATATATTTT. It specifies CASSLGGAGNTIYF.

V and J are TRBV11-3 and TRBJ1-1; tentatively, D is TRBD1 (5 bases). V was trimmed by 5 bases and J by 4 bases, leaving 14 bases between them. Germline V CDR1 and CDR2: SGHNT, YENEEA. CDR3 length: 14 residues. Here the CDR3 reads CASSPQGWGTEAFF. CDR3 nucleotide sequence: TGTGCCAGCAGCCCCCAGGGCTGGGGCACTGAAGCTTTCTTT.

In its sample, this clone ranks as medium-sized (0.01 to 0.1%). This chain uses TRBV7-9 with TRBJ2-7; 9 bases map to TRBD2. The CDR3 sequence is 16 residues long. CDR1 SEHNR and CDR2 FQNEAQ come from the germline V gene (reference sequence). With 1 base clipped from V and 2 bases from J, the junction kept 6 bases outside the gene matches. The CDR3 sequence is CASSLEYSGSPYEQYF. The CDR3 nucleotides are TGTGCCAGCAGCTTAGAGTATAGCGGGAGCCCCTACGAGCAGTACTTC.

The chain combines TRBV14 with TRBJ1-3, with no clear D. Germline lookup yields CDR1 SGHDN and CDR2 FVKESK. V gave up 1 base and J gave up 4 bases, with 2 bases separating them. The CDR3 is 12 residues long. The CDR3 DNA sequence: TGTGCCAGCAGCCAAGTAGGAAACACCATATATTTT. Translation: CASSQVGNTIYF.